This TCR beta chain was captured by sequencing in a study of blood T cell repertoires in COVID-19. Study context: In each case, the material was cDNA or gDNA derived from T cells, B-cell-depleted T cells, or PBMCs.

Per the study methods: Amplification with reference gene primers provided the estimates of nucleated cell counts. The assay was immunoSEQ multiplex PCR, and TCRdb's table has in-frame clones only and misses some. The V and J calls and clone size were taken over from that table, and D and trimming were inferred from the DNA. The data show over 150,000 clones, 80% to 85% seen once. A Seattle source enrolled patients during active infection and followed them longitudinally. With 10 bases clipped from V and 1 base from J, the junction kept 5 bases outside the gene matches. Germline CDR1 and CDR2: SNHLY and FYNNEI. This CDR3 region has 13 residues.

Sequenced input: peripheral blood. The receptor comes from a woman aged 40 to 50 with COVID-19, enrolled during active disease. This chain joins TRBV2 and TRBJ1-1; 8 bases agree with TRBD1. The CDR3 spells CAIPGTGNTEAFF. CDR3 nucleotides: TGTGCCATCCCTGGGACAGGGAACACTGAAGCTTTCTTT.